Listed below are T cell receptor beta chains from one sample, sequenced in a study of T-cell reconstitution after alpha-beta-depleted transplantation in children. TCRdb reprocessed the PCR reads with MiXCR, giving one entry per CDR3 protein. The table has about 900,000 distinct CDR3 sequences, roughly 29% seen once. The source material was PBMCs, mostly from graft donor cells, sampled 360 days after TCRalphabeta/CD19-depleted stem cell transplant. These receptor sequences come from a boy under three years old who had a stem cell transplant for SCID, so the T cells may come from the graft donor. Both conserved end residues are part of each CDR3. Each record gives: V gene, clone size, J gene, D gene, CDR3 DNA, CDR3 protein. D genes are given only for firm matches. Size is stated for part of the rows, as once, few or many counts, or as a class when the clone is expanded.

v_call: TRBV9; clone_size: -; j_call: TRBJ2-5; d_call: -; cdr3_nt: TGTGCCAGCAGCGTAGACGCAGGGTGGGAGACCCAGTACTTC; cdr3_aa: CASSVDAGWETQYF
v_call: TRBV7-8; clone_size: few; j_call: TRBJ2-7; d_call: TRBD1; cdr3_nt: TGTGCCAGCAGCTTTTCCGGGACAGAATACGAGCAGTACTTC; cdr3_aa: CASSFSGTEYEQYF
v_call: TRBV9; clone_size: few; j_call: TRBJ1-1; d_call: TRBD1; cdr3_nt: TGTGCCAGCAGCACGGGACAGGTATTAAACACTGAAGCTTTCTTT; cdr3_aa: CASSTGQVLNTEAFF
v_call: TRBV10-2; clone_size: -; j_call: TRBJ1-6; d_call: -; cdr3_nt: TGCGCCAGCAGAGATGACGTCCTGGGCAATTCACCCCTCCACTTT; cdr3_aa: CASRDDVLGNSPLHF
v_call: TRBV5-5; clone_size: few; j_call: TRBJ2-1; d_call: TRBD1; cdr3_nt: TGTGCCAGCAGCCCCCTTAGGACAGGGAATCGGGGAGAGCAGTTCTTC; cdr3_aa: CASSPLRTGNRGEQFF
v_call: TRBV9; clone_size: few; j_call: TRBJ2-3; d_call: TRBD2; cdr3_nt: TGTGCCAGCAGCGCCAGGACTAGTTCCCGGACAGATACGCAGTATTTT; cdr3_aa: CASSARTSSRTDTQYF
v_call: TRBV2; clone_size: -; j_call: TRBJ1-1; d_call: -; cdr3_nt: TGTGCCAGCAGTTTGGAGTTCATGAACACTGAAGCTTTCTTT; cdr3_aa: CASSLEFMNTEAFF
v_call: TRBV12-3/TRBV12-4; clone_size: few; j_call: TRBJ2-7; d_call: -; cdr3_nt: TGTGCCAGCAGTTTAGCGTTGGGGGCCGAGCAGTACTTC; cdr3_aa: CASSLALGAEQYF
v_call: TRBV12-3/TRBV12-4; clone_size: -; j_call: TRBJ2-4; d_call: -; cdr3_nt: TGTGCCAGCACGCGAGGTCTAGCCAAAAACATTCAGTACTTC; cdr3_aa: CASTRGLAKNIQYF
v_call: TRBV28; clone_size: -; j_call: TRBJ2-7; d_call: TRBD1; cdr3_nt: TGTGCCAGCGGGACGGGACAGGGGAATCCCTACGAGCAGTACTTC; cdr3_aa: CASGTGQGNPYEQYF
v_call: TRBV12-3/TRBV12-4; clone_size: -; j_call: TRBJ1-2; d_call: TRBD1; cdr3_nt: TGTGCCAGCACCCCAGGGGGGGCCTATAACTATGGCTACACCTTC; cdr3_aa: CASTPGGAYNYGYTF
v_call: TRBV12-3/TRBV12-4; clone_size: once; j_call: TRBJ1-2; d_call: TRBD1; cdr3_nt: TGTGCCAGCAGTCGCCTGACAGGGGGCCGGGGCTACACCTTC; cdr3_aa: CASSRLTGGRGYTF
v_call: TRBV20-1; clone_size: many; j_call: TRBJ2-5; d_call: -; cdr3_nt: TGCAGTGCTAGGGAGGGGGGGGCAGAGACCCAGTACTTC; cdr3_aa: CSAREGGAETQYF
v_call: TRBV6-5; clone_size: few; j_call: TRBJ2-6; d_call: TRBD1; cdr3_nt: TGTGCCAGCAGTTTTGGGACAGGGTCAGGTGGGGCCAACGTCCTGACTTTC; cdr3_aa: CASSFGTGSGGANVLTF
v_call: TRBV20-1; clone_size: -; j_call: TRBJ1-5; d_call: -; cdr3_nt: TGCAGTGCCCCTTCGAGGGGGGGTAATCAGCCCCAGCATTTT; cdr3_aa: CSAPSRGGNQPQHF
v_call: TRBV28; clone_size: few; j_call: TRBJ2-2; d_call: TRBD2; cdr3_nt: TGTGCCAGCCGCCCGGGACTAGCGGGGGACACCGGGGAGCTGTTTTTT; cdr3_aa: CASRPGLAGDTGELFF
v_call: TRBV7-7; clone_size: -; j_call: TRBJ2-7; d_call: -; cdr3_nt: TGTGCCAGCCCCGCGCCCCGACACGAGCAGTACTTC; cdr3_aa: CASPAPRHEQYF
v_call: TRBV20-1; clone_size: few; j_call: TRBJ2-3; d_call: -; cdr3_nt: TGCAGTGCGTCCCACAGGGTGGGGGTAACAGATACGCAGTATTTT; cdr3_aa: CSASHRVGVTDTQYF
v_call: TRBV30; clone_size: -; j_call: TRBJ2-7; d_call: -; cdr3_nt: TGTGCCTGGCGTCAGGCAGGGGGGTACGAGCAGTACTTC; cdr3_aa: CAWRQAGGYEQYF
v_call: TRBV13; clone_size: few; j_call: TRBJ2-7; d_call: -; cdr3_nt: TGTGCCAGCAGCCCAAGACAGTCCTACGAGCAGTACTTC; cdr3_aa: CASSPRQSYEQYF
v_call: TRBV18; clone_size: few; j_call: TRBJ2-4; d_call: TRBD1; cdr3_nt: TGTGCCAGCTCACCTCTACGTTTGGGACAGGGTGGAAACATTCAGTACTTC; cdr3_aa: CASSPLRLGQGGNIQYF
v_call: TRBV9; clone_size: few; j_call: TRBJ2-3; d_call: -; cdr3_nt: TGTGCCAGCAGCGTAGGGGAGAGCCCCTTGTCATTCCCCATGGATACGCAGTATTTT; cdr3_aa: CASSVGESPLSFPMDTQYF
v_call: TRBV2; clone_size: -; j_call: TRBJ2-3; d_call: -; cdr3_nt: TGTGCCAGCGCAACTGGAAACCTTAGCACAGATACGCAGTATTTT; cdr3_aa: CASATGNLSTDTQYF
v_call: TRBV5-1; clone_size: few; j_call: TRBJ2-1; d_call: -; cdr3_nt: TGCGCCAGCAGCTTGGCGAGAATTGGAGATGAGCAGTTCTTC; cdr3_aa: CASSLARIGDEQFF
v_call: TRBV7-2; clone_size: -; j_call: TRBJ2-3; d_call: -; cdr3_nt: TGTGCCAGCAGCTTACGAACAGGGTACACAGATACGCAGTATTTT; cdr3_aa: CASSLRTGYTDTQYF
v_call: TRBV12-3/TRBV12-4; clone_size: few; j_call: TRBJ2-3; d_call: -; cdr3_nt: TGTGCCAGCAGCCTGGGCGGCAGAGCTCGCACAGATACGCAGTATTTT; cdr3_aa: CASSLGGRARTDTQYF
v_call: TRBV18; clone_size: -; j_call: TRBJ2-7; d_call: -; cdr3_nt: TGTGCCAGCTCGCAAACCCGGGACACAACCTACGAGCAGTACTTC; cdr3_aa: CASSQTRDTTYEQYF
v_call: TRBV5-1; clone_size: -; j_call: TRBJ1-1; d_call: TRBD1; cdr3_nt: TGCGCCAGCAGCTTTCTTAGACAGGGTTTGGATAACACTGAAGCTTTCTTT; cdr3_aa: CASSFLRQGLDNTEAFF
v_call: TRBV28; clone_size: -; j_call: TRBJ1-3; d_call: -; cdr3_nt: TGTGCCAGCAGTTTGAAGGGTGGAAACACCATATATTTT; cdr3_aa: CASSLKGGNTIYF
v_call: TRBV12-3/TRBV12-4; clone_size: -; j_call: TRBJ2-3; d_call: TRBD1; cdr3_nt: TGTGCCAGCAGTTCCAGGACAGGGAAGCGAGGAGATACGCAGTATTTT; cdr3_aa: CASSSRTGKRGDTQYF
v_call: TRBV10-3; clone_size: -; j_call: TRBJ1-1; d_call: -; cdr3_nt: TGTGCCATCAGTGAGTCTTTTCTCAGGACGCCGATCGTTGCGGCTTTCTTT; cdr3_aa: CAISESFLRTPIVAAFF
v_call: TRBV11-2; clone_size: -; j_call: TRBJ2-5; d_call: TRBD2; cdr3_nt: TGTGCCAGCAGCACGACCTTCCTAGCGGGGGGTTTAGAAGACCAGTACTTC; cdr3_aa: CASSTTFLAGGLEDQYF
v_call: TRBV15; clone_size: many; j_call: TRBJ2-3; d_call: -; cdr3_nt: TGTGCCACCAGCAACCGGGACACCAAACGCACAGATACGCAGTATTTT; cdr3_aa: CATSNRDTKRTDTQYF
v_call: TRBV15; clone_size: -; j_call: TRBJ2-1; d_call: -; cdr3_nt: TGTGCCACCAGCAGAGCGTACCTCAATGAGCAGTTCTTC; cdr3_aa: CATSRAYLNEQFF
v_call: TRBV29-1; clone_size: -; j_call: TRBJ2-5; d_call: TRBD2; cdr3_nt: TGCAGCGTTGGGTGGGGGGGAGAGACCCAGTACTTC; cdr3_aa: CSVGWGGETQYF
v_call: TRBV12-3/TRBV12-4; clone_size: -; j_call: TRBJ2-7; d_call: -; cdr3_nt: TGTGCCAGCAGTTTCTTTACAGGTCTCTACGAGCAGTACTTC; cdr3_aa: CASSFFTGLYEQYF
v_call: TRBV5-1; clone_size: -; j_call: TRBJ2-7; d_call: TRBD1; cdr3_nt: TGCGCCAGCAGCTTGGTTGCGACAGGGAGTTCCTACGAGCAGTACTTC; cdr3_aa: CASSLVATGSSYEQYF
v_call: TRBV4-3; clone_size: -; j_call: TRBJ2-3; d_call: TRBD1; cdr3_nt: TGCGCCAGCAGCCAAGATGAGGGGACAGGCACTAGCACAGATACGCAGTATTTT; cdr3_aa: CASSQDEGTGTSTDTQYF
v_call: TRBV2; clone_size: few; j_call: TRBJ2-7; d_call: TRBD2; cdr3_nt: TGTGCCAGCAGTACCACCAGGCTGGGGGGAGGGATCCTCTACGAGCAGTACTTC; cdr3_aa: CASSTTRLGGGILYEQYF
v_call: TRBV10-3; clone_size: -; j_call: TRBJ2-7; d_call: -; cdr3_nt: TGTGCCATCAGTGAGCCCTATTTTGTGCAGTACTTC; cdr3_aa: CAISEPYFVQYF
v_call: TRBV12-3/TRBV12-4; clone_size: few; j_call: TRBJ2-3; d_call: TRBD2; cdr3_nt: TGTGCCAGCAGTTTTGGGGGGCCTAGCGGGGATGGAGATACGCAGTATTTT; cdr3_aa: CASSFGGPSGDGDTQYF
v_call: TRBV6-5; clone_size: many; j_call: TRBJ2-7; d_call: -; cdr3_nt: TGTGCCAGCAGTCTACGGACAGTGTCCTACGAGCAGTACTTC; cdr3_aa: CASSLRTVSYEQYF
v_call: TRBV11-2; clone_size: -; j_call: TRBJ1-4; d_call: TRBD1; cdr3_nt: TGTGCCAGCAGCTTGAACAGGGGCACTAATGAAAAACTGTTTTTT; cdr3_aa: CASSLNRGTNEKLFF
v_call: TRBV5-1; clone_size: -; j_call: TRBJ2-2; d_call: -; cdr3_nt: TGCGCCAGCAGCTTGGGACAGACAGAAACCGGGGAGCTGTTTTTT; cdr3_aa: CASSLGQTETGELFF